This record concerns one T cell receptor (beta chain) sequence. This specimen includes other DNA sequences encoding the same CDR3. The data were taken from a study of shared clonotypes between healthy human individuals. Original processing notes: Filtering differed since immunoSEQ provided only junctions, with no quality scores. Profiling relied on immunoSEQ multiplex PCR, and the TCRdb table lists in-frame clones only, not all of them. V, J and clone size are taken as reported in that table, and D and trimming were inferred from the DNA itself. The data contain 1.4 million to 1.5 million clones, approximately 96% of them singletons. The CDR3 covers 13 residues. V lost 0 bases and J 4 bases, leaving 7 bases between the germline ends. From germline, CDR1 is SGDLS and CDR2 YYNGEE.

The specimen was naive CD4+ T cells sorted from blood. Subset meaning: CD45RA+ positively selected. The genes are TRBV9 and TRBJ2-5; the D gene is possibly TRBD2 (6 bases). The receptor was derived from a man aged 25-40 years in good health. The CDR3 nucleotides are TGTGCCAGCAGCGTAGTCGGGGGAGAGACCCAGTACTTC. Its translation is CASSVVGGETQYF.